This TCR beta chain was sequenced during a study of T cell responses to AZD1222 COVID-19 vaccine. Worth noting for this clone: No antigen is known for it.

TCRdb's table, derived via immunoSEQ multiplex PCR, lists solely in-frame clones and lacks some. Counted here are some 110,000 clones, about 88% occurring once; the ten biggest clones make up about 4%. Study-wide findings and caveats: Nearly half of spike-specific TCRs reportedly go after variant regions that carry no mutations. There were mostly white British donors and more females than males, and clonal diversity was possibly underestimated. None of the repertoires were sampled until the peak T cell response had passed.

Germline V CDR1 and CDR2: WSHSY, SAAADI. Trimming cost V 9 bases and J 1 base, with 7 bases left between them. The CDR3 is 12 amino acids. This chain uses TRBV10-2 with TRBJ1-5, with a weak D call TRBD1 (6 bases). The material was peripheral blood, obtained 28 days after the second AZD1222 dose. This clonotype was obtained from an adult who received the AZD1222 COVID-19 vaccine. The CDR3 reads CARGQSNQPQHF. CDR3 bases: TGCGCCAGGGGACAAAGCAATCAGCCCCAGCATTTT.